The subject of this entry is one T cell receptor beta chain. This entry belongs to a study of blood T cell repertoires in COVID-19. Using immunoSEQ multiplex PCR, the repertoire was profiled, and TCRdb retains in-frame clones only, with some absent. The sample lists about 270,000 clones; 88% were seen once. The sequenced sample was peripheral blood. This TCR was recovered from a man aged 60 to 75 who had recovered from COVID-19.

CDR3 sequence: CASRRQGAVGNYGYTF. The CDR3 DNA sequence: TGTGCCAGTAGGAGGCAGGGGGCAGTTGGAAACTATGGCTACACCTTC. The J gene is TRBJ1-2, the V gene TRBV19; 8 bases line up with TRBD1. The CDR3 has 16 residues. V was clipped by 6 bases and J by 2 bases; unmatched bases: 11. Germline CDR1 and CDR2: LNHDA and SQIVND (reference sequence).